Listed here are 11 T cell receptor beta chains from one sample, sequenced in a study of T cell changes during pregnancy in multiple sclerosis. Some clones are missing from TCRdb's copy, which holds only in-frame ones; the method was immunoSEQ multiplex PCR. The sample contains about 76,000 clones, around 93% of which appear only once. Here the sequenced sample was peripheral blood, taken in the second trimester of pregnancy. These receptor sequences come from a female donor with multiple sclerosis, enrolled in a pregnancy study.

This chain joins TRBV2 and TRBJ1-1, with a tentative D call TRBD1 (6 bases). CDR1 is SNHLY, CDR2 FYNNEI, per germline. V gave up 6 bases and J gave up 9 bases, with 11 bases separating them. CDR3 length equals 11 residues. CDR3 loop: CASRHQGQAFF. The CDR3 DNA follows: TGTGCCAGCAGACATCAGGGGCAAGCTTTCTTT.

The chain joins TRBV27 to TRBJ1-4; TRBD1 agrees at 9 bases. This CDR3 is built from 15 residues. CDR1 and CDR2 (germline): MNHEY, SMNVEV (reference sequence). Losses at the gene ends were 5 bases for V and 8 bases for J; bases not matched to a gene: 9. Written as DNA, the CDR3 is TGTGCCAGCAGTGATTGGACAGGGACAGGGGAAAAACTGTTTTTT. Protein product: CASSDWTGTGEKLFF.

The chain combines TRBV27 with TRBJ1-5, with D possibly being TRBD1 (6 bases). This CDR3 region has 12 residues. CDR1 is MNHEY, CDR2 SMNVEV, per germline (reference sequence). Trimming took off 7 bases at V and 5 bases at J, with 9 bases between the two ends. The CDR3 loop is CASKQGDQPQHF. Written as DNA, the CDR3 is TGTGCCAGCAAACAGGGTGATCAGCCCCAGCATTTT.

The chain links TRBV5-1 to TRBJ2-1; the match to TRBD2 covers 12 bases. The V and J ends lost 2 bases and 7 bases, in that order; junction bases with no gene match: 1. In germline, CDR1 is SGHRS, CDR2 YFSETQ. There are 14 residues in the CDR3. The CDR3 loop is CASSFLAGGNEQFF. In DNA form, the CDR3 reads TGCGCCAGCAGCTTCCTAGCGGGAGGGAATGAGCAGTTCTTC.

The CDR3 nucleotides are TGTGCCAGCAGCCGGGGGACAGGGTGGCGACAGCCCCAGCATTTT. Translating it yields CASSRGTGWRQPQHF. This chain joins TRBV7-2 and TRBJ1-5, with TRBD1 matching 9 bases. The germline V gene encodes CDR1 SGHTA and CDR2 FQGNSA. The trim removed 5 bases at V and 7 bases at J, leaving 9 bases unmatched. The CDR3 is made up of 15 amino acids.

The table lists this clone with a count of one. V usage is TRBV29-1 and J usage is TRBJ1-2, with no clear D. The germline V and J ends were trimmed by 6 bases and 2 bases, with 10 bases remaining between them. CDR3 length: 12 residues. Looked up from germline, CDR1 is SQVTM and CDR2 is ANQGSEA. In nucleotides, the CDR3 is TGCAGCGTGATTACAGAGAACTATGGCTACACCTTC. Encoded protein: CSVITENYGYTF.

DNA for the CDR3: TGTGCCAGCAGTTACGTCCGGGGTAGTGAGCAGTTCTTC. This gives the protein CASSYVRGSEQFF. V and J are TRBV6-6 and TRBJ2-1; a possible D gene is TRBD2 (5 bases). Germline-derived CDR1 and CDR2 are MNHNY and SVGAGI (reference sequence). Trimming stripped 2 bases from V and 9 bases from J, with 11 bases between. The CDR3 totals 13 residues.

The rearrangement joins TRBV30 to TRBJ1-2, with D uncertain. The V gene lost 1 base and the J gene lost 8 bases, with 11 bases spanning the gap. Germline V gene lookup returns CDR1 GTSNPN and CDR2 SVGIG (reference sequence). The CDR3 has 12 residues. In DNA form, the CDR3 reads TGTGCCTGGAGTGATGCGGGGTGGGGCTACACCTTC. Amino acids: CAWSDAGWGYTF.

The chain is built from TRBV9 and TRBJ1-4; a possible D gene is TRBD1 (6 bases). This CDR3 is 14 amino acids long. V was shortened by 4 bases and J by 8 bases, with 15 bases between the two germline ends. Per germline, CDR1 SGDLS and CDR2 YYNGEE. The CDR3 nucleotides read TGTGCCAGCAGCATTACAGGGTTGGGCGAAAAACTGTTTTTT. This translates into CASSITGLGEKLFF. Based on the CDR3 plus reference TRBV9 and TRBJ1-4, the full variable domain is DSGVTQTPKHLITATGQRVTLRCSPRSGDLSVYWYQQSLDQGLQFLIQYYNGEERAKGNILERFSAQQFPDLHSELNLSSLELGDSALYFCASSITGLGEKLFFGSGTQLSVL.

A note on this clone: The CDR3 carries no conserved terminal phenylalanine or tryptophan, so it likely arises from a read error. The V call is TRBV27, the J call TRBJ2-7; D remains unclear. The CDR3 is 12 residues long. Trimming left V 1 base short and J 3 bases short, with 4 bases between. Per germline, CDR1 MNHEY and CDR2 SMNVEV (reference sequence). The CDR3 loop is CASSLLGYEQYL. The CDR3 nucleotides are TGTGCCAGCAGTTTATTGGGCTACGAGCAGTACCTC.

This clone was seen a handful of times. The rearrangement uses TRBV25-1 and TRBJ1-1, with 11 bases lining up with TRBD1. The CDR3 length is 16 residues. V was pared by 5 bases and J by 1 base, with 6 bases of the junction left unmatched. Germline V gene lookup returns CDR1 MGHDK and CDR2 SYGVNS. DNA of the CDR3: TGTGCCAGCAGTATCGGGACAGGGGGAGGGAACACTGAAGCTTTCTTT. The encoded protein is CASSIGTGGGNTEAFF.